These 12 T cell receptor beta chains were all obtained from the same sample, sequenced in a study of T-cell reconstitution after alpha-beta-depleted transplantation in children. Unique molecular identifiers were incorporated when the TCRbeta library was constructed. One entry per CDR3 protein, called by TCRdb with MiXCR from the PCR reads. Counted here are roughly 300,000 distinct CDR3 sequences, 9.9% occurring once; the ten biggest clones make up around 10%. This sample comprised PBMCs from the stem cell graft donor, obtained from the stem cell graft. The receptors shown here come from a human donor who donated a stem cell graft to a child with SCID.

Only a few counts were recorded for this clonotype. The chain couples TRBV7-9 to TRBJ2-2, with TRBD1 as a possible D gene (6 bases). Trimming removed 2 bases from V and 0 bases from J, with 10 bases in between. This CDR3 has 16 residues. Germline assignment: CDR1 SEHNR and CDR2 FQNEAQ (reference sequence). The CDR3 is CASSLTGQSNTGELFF. The CDR3 DNA reads as TGTGCCAGCAGCTTAACCGGACAGTCGAACACCGGGGAGCTGTTTTTT.

The rearrangement uses TRBV4-1 and TRBJ2-3; 10 bases agree with TRBD2. Germline V lookup: CDR1 MGHRA, CDR2 YSYEKL. The CDR3 has 15 residues. V trimming: 4 bases; J trimming: 2 bases; junction bases outside the gene matches: 3. CDR3 region: CASSLAGGNTDTQYF. CDR3 sequence (DNA): TGCGCCAGCAGCCTAGCGGGGGGAAACACAGATACGCAGTATTTT.

This clonotype came up many times. This chain links TRBV25-1 with TRBJ1-1; weak D call: TRBD1 (5 bases). Germline loops: CDR1 MGHDK, CDR2 SYGVNS. CDR3 size: 13 residues. The germline V and J ends were trimmed by 4 bases and 2 bases, with 8 bases remaining between them. The CDR3 DNA follows: TGTGCCAGCAGTGTCGGGACCAACACTGAAGCTTTCTTT. This gives the protein CASSVGTNTEAFF.

The chain carries TRBV20-1 and TRBJ2-1; D unresolved. The V gene's germline CDR1 is DFQATT and CDR2 SNEGSKA (reference sequence). V was shortened by 6 bases and J by 8 bases, with 14 bases between the two germline ends. The CDR3 length is 12 residues. The DNA of the CDR3 is TGCAGTGCCCGCGTCAGAACTGATGAGCAGTTCTTC. Residues: CSARVRTDEQFF.

CDR3: CASSLTGSGYGYTF. CDR3 nucleotide sequence: TGTGCCAGCAGTCTGACAGGGTCGGGCTATGGCTACACCTTC. The chain employs TRBV27 and TRBJ1-2, with 7 bases fitting TRBD1. Trimming removed 5 bases from V and 4 bases from J; junction bases left unmatched: 7. This CDR3 is built from 14 residues. Germline V gene lookup returns CDR1 MNHEY and CDR2 SMNVEV (reference sequence).

The chain recombines TRBV20-1 with TRBJ2-1, with no clear D. The germline gives CDR1 DFQATT, CDR2 SNEGSKA (reference sequence). V gave up 6 bases and J gave up 7 bases, with 4 bases separating them. CDR3 size: 9 residues. CDR3 residues: CSADNEQFF. The CDR3 nucleotides read TGCAGTGCGGATAATGAGCAGTTCTTC.

This clonotype has only a few counts. The gene calls are TRBV5-1 and TRBJ1-1; maybe TRBD1 (6 bases). V was pared by 4 bases and J by 3 bases, with 13 bases between. The CDR3 covers 14 residues. Germline V gene data show CDR1 as SGHRS and CDR2 as YFSETQ. As DNA, the CDR3 is TGCGCCAGCAGCCTTAGGGGGATAGACACTGAAGCTTTCTTT. Translating it yields CASSLRGIDTEAFF.

In its sample, this clonotype was seen a few times. V usage is TRBV18 and J usage is TRBJ1-1; D is unresolved. The CDR3 is made up of 13 amino acids. Germline CDR1 KGHSH, CDR2 LQKENI. Trimming removed 7 bases at V and 1 base at J, with 10 bases between. The CDR3 here is CASLERGNTEAFF. As DNA, the CDR3 is TGTGCCAGCTTAGAACGAGGGAACACTGAAGCTTTCTTT.

At least ten counts were recorded for this clonotype. This rearrangement joins TRBV27 to TRBJ2-3; D is ambiguous. Per germline, CDR1 MNHEY and CDR2 SMNVEV (reference sequence). V lost 3 bases to trimming and J lost 2 bases, with 9 bases between them. The length of the CDR3 is 14 residues. In nucleotides, the CDR3 is TGTGCCAGCAGTTTCCGTTTATTCACAGATACGCAGTATTTT. Protein sequence: CASSFRLFTDTQYF.

This sequence joins TRBV5-1 and TRBJ2-7, with no clear D. The V gene's germline CDR1 is SGHRS and CDR2 YFSETQ. Trimming pared 2 bases from V and 3 bases from J, leaving 18 bases between. CDR3 size: 16 residues. As DNA, the CDR3 is TGCGCCAGCAGCTTATCGGACGGGCCGCCCTTCTACGAGCAGTACTTC. Its protein product is CASSLSDGPPFYEQYF. The full variable domain, its missing parts supplied by reference TRBV5-1 and TRBJ2-7, is KAGVTQTPRYLIKTRGQQVTLSCSPISGHRSVSWYQQTPGQGLQFLFEYFSETQRNKGNFPGRFSGRQFSNSRSEMNVSTLELGDSALYLCASSLSDGPPFYEQYFGPGTRLTVT.

Many counts were recorded for this clonotype. V is TRBV12-3 or TRBV12-4 and J is TRBJ2-1, with D hard to call. V lost 3 bases and J lost 8, with 8 bases in between. The CDR3 length is 12 residues. The chain's CDR3 is CASSFSGDEQFF. The CDR3 nucleotides are TGTGCCAGCAGTTTCTCTGGCGATGAGCAGTTCTTC.

In regard to this clonotype: This likely comes from a read error, as the CDR3 has no conserved phenylalanine or tryptophan at its end. CDR3 sequence reads: CASSPGLAGQYEQFL. CDR3 nucleotide sequence: TGCGCCAGCAGCCCCGGACTAGCGGGGCAATATGAGCAGTTCTTA. The chain joins TRBV5-1 to TRBJ2-1, with 12 positions matching TRBD2. CDR3 size: 15 residues. After removal of 4 bases from V and 8 bases from J, the junction contained 7 bases not matched to a gene. The V gene's germline CDR1 is SGHRS and CDR2 YFSETQ.